This section outlines one TCR beta chain sequence together with its context. This record belongs to a study of radiation and T cells in renal cell carcinoma. Time point noted: blood 2 weeks post-SBRT. Treatment reported: 15 Gy SBRT to primary tumor, nephrectomy 4 weeks later. Clear cell pathology was present in this patient's renal cell carcinoma. TCRdb's table, derived via immunoSEQ multiplex PCR, lists solely in-frame clones and lacks some. The profile shows about 47,000 clones, about 80% of them singletons. CDR3 length: 13 residues. The germline V and J ends were trimmed by 0 bases and 5 bases, with 10 bases remaining between them. The germline V gene has CDR1 GTSNPN and CDR2 SVGIG (reference sequence).

The sequenced sample was blood, obtained from a patient whose treatment included radiotherapy and nephrectomy. The TCR comes from a woman in her 70s with renal cell carcinoma. The J gene is TRBJ1-1, the V gene TRBV30, with D maybe TRBD1 (5 bases). CDR3 loop: CAWSVGGGTEAFF. The CDR3, as DNA: TGTGCCTGGAGTGTTGGGGGGGGGACTGAAGCTTTCTTT. Together with reference TRBV30 and TRBJ1-1, the CDR3 gives the full variable domain: SQTIHQWPATLVQPVGSPLSLECTVEGTSNPNLYWYRQAAGRGLQLLFYSVGIGQISSEVPQNLSASRPQDRQFILSSKKLLLSDSGFYLCAWSVGGGTEAFFGQGTRLTVV.